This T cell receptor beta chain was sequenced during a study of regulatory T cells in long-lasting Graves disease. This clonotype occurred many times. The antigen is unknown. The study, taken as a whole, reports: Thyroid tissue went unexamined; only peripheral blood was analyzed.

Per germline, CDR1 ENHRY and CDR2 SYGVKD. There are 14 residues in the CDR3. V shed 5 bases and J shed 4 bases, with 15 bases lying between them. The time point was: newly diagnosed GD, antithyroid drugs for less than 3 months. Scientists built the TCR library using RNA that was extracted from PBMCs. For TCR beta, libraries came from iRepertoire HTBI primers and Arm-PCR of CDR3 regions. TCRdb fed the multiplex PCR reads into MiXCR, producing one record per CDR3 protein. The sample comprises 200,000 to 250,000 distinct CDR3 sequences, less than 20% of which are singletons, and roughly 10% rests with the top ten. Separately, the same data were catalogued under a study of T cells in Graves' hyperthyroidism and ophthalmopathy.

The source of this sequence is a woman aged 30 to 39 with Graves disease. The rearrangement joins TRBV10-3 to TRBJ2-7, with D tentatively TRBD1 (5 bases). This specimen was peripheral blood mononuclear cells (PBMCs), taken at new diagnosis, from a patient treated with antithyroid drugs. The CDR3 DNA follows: TGTGCCATCAGTCTAGGGCAGGGCCGTTACGAGCAGTACTTC. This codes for CAISLGQGRYEQYF.